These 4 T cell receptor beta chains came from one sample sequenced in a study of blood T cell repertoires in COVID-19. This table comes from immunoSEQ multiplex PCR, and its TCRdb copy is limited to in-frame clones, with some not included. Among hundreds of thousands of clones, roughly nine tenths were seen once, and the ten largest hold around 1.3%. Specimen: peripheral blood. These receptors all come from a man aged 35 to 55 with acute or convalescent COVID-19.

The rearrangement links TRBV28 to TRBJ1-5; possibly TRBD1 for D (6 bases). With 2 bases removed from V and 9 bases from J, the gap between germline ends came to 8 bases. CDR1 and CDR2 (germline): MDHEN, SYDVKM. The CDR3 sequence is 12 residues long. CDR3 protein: CASSLGGPPQHF. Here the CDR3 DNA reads TGTGCCAGCAGTTTAGGGGGCCCGCCCCAGCATTTT.

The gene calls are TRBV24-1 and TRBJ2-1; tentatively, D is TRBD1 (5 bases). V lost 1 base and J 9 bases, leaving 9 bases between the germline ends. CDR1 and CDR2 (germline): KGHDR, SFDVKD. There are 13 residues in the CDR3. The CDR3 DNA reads TGTGCCACCAGTGATTTAAGGGGTGGTGAGCAGTTCTTC. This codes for CATSDLRGGEQFF.

DNA for the CDR3: TGTGCCACCAGCAGAGGAGGGAGGGAGTGGGGAAATGAGCAGTTCTTC. Its protein is CATSRGGREWGNEQFF. V and J are TRBV15 and TRBJ2-1; 7 bases map to TRBD2. The germline V gene encodes CDR1 LNHNV and CDR2 YYDKDF (reference sequence). This CDR3 is 16 amino acids long. V gave up 1 base and J gave up 7 bases; unmatched junction bases: 10.

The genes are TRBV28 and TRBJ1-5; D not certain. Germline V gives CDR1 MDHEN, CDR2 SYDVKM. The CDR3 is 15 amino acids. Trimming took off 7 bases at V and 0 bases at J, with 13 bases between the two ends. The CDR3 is CASTPRVDSNQPQHF. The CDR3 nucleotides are TGTGCCAGCACCCCCCGGGTAGATAGCAATCAGCCCCAGCATTTT.